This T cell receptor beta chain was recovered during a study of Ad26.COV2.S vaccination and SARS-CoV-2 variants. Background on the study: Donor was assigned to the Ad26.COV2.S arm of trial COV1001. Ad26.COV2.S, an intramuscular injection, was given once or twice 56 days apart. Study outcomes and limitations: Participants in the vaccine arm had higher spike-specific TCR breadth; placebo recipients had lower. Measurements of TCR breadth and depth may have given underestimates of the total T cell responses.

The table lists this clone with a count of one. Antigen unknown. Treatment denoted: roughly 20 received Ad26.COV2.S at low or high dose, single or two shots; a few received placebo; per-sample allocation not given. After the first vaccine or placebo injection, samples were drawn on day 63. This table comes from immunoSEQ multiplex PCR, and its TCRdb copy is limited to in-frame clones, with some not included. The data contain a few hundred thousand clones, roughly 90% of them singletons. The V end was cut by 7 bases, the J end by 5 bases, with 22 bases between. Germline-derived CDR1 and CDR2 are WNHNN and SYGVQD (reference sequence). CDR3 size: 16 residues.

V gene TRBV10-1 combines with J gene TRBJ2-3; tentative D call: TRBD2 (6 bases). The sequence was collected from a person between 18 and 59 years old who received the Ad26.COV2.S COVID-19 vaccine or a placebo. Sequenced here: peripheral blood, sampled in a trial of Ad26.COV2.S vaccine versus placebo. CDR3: CASMFVEAGPLDTQYF. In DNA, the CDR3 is TGCGCCAGCATGTTCGTGGAGGCGGGGCCCTTAGATACGCAGTATTTT.